This T cell receptor (beta chain) was recorded in a study of technical replicates of blood from a handful of donors. Per germline, CDR1 SGHNT and CDR2 YENEEA. Trimming cost V 5 bases and J 3 bases; bases outside gene matches: 6. This CDR3 spans 14 amino acids. This table comes from immunoSEQ multiplex PCR, and its TCRdb copy is limited to in-frame clones, with some not included. The sample has 60,000 to 95,000 clones; roughly nine tenths are singletons. V gene TRBV11-3 combines with J gene TRBJ2-5; 7 bases fit TRBD1. The material sequenced was T cells isolated from PBMCs. This clonotype was obtained from a human donor in good health. Some clones in this sample may be carry-over from other donors' samples. The CDR3 spells CASSTYRGEETQYF. CDR3 coding DNA: TGTGCCAGCAGCACCTACAGGGGAGAAGAGACCCAGTACTTC.